This T cell receptor (beta chain) was found in a study of beta chain features in type 1 diabetes. Overall study findings and caveats: VDJ junctions from patients with type 1 diabetes contained fewer insertions and more deletions. A PCR bias possibly favoring shorter templates would apply equally to patients and controls. For cells with high TCR expression, cDNA sequencing could yield over-representation.

In germline, CDR1 is LGHNA, CDR2 YSLEER. Trimming removed 3 bases from V and 5 bases from J; junction bases left unmatched: 9. The CDR3 has 16 residues. Since all of the isolated RNA was reverse transcribed, expressed TCRB transcripts were what got sequenced. Using immunoSEQ multiplex PCR, the repertoire was profiled, and TCRdb retains in-frame clones only, with some absent. The sample yields some 99,000 clones, about two fifths seen once. This clone appeared a few times. The target antigen is unknown. The gene calls are TRBV4-3 and TRBJ2-1; 8 bases map to TRBD2. The sample was stem cell memory CD4+ T cells from blood. The source of this sequence is a woman between 18 and 29 years old in good health. The CDR3: CASSHPPPGGDNEQFF. Written as DNA, the CDR3 is TGCGCCAGCAGCCACCCCCCCCCGGGAGGGGACAATGAGCAGTTCTTC.